Shown below are 26 T cell receptor beta chains from a single sample sequenced in a study of T cell repertoires in cytomegalovirus infection. Their antigens are not known. TCRdb passed the reads through MiXCR, listing each CDR3 protein once. Of approximately 280,000 distinct CDR3 sequences in the sample, 20% to 25% were seen once. The source material was cultured PBMCs, sampled from culture after CMV antigen stimulation. Receptors originate from a human donor in good health (CMV status not recorded). Some clones in this sample may be carry-over from other donors' samples.

The V gene is TRBV4-1, the J gene TRBJ2-7; tentative D call: TRBD1 (6 bases). Germline V gene lookup returns CDR1 MGHRA and CDR2 YSYEKL. V gave up 3 bases and J gave up 3 bases, with 18 bases separating them. The CDR3 consists of 16 residues. CDR3 amino acids: CASSQRTGTRVYEQYF. The CDR3 nucleotides read TGCGCCAGCAGCCAGAGAACCGGGACAAGAGTCTACGAGCAGTACTTC.

This CDR3 reads CASSIGSSWGGEKLFF. Written as DNA, the CDR3 is TGTGCCAGTAGTATAGGTTCGTCTTGGGGTGGTGAAAAACTGTTTTTT. The rearrangement uses TRBV19 and TRBJ1-4, with no clear D. Germline CDR1 and CDR2: LNHDA and SQIVND (reference sequence). CDR3 size: 16 residues. V lost 1 base and J 7 bases, leaving 16 bases between the germline ends.

This clonotype was counted a few times. The rearrangement joins TRBV2 to TRBJ2-7; TRBD2 might be the D (6 bases). CDR3 length: 11 residues. Trimming left V 4 bases short and J 11 bases short, with 12 bases between. Germline V gene data show CDR1 as SNHLY and CDR2 as FYNNEI. The CDR3 DNA reads TGTGCCAGCAGTGTTAAGAGGGAGGAGTACTTC. It yields the protein CASSVKREEYF.

In this sample, this clonotype turned up many times. The gene calls are TRBV12-3 or TRBV12-4 and TRBJ1-1; D remains ambiguous. The CDR3 totals 13 residues. Trimming shortened V by 7 bases and J by 2 bases, and 11 bases separated the two germline ends. The CDR3 nucleotides read TGTGCCAGCATTTTCGAGGGAAACACTGAAGCTTTCTTT. Translation gives CASIFEGNTEAFF.

This clonotype has more than one count but fewer than ten. The chain joins TRBV20-1 to TRBJ1-1; TRBD1 might be the D (6 bases). CDR1 is DFQATT and CDR2 is SNEGSKA in the germline V gene (reference sequence). The CDR3 extends over 14 amino acids. Deletions cut 6 bases from V and 1 base from J, with 15 bases between. The CDR3 DNA sequence: TGCAGTGCACGAGAGGACAGACAGAACACTGAAGCTTTCTTT. Its translation: CSAREDRQNTEAFF.

J is TRBJ2-1 and V is TRBV11-2; 10 bases are shared with TRBD2. Germline V gene data show CDR1 as SGHAT and CDR2 as FQNNGV. This CDR3 is 15 amino acids long. J lost 6 bases, V lost 2 bases, and 4 bases had no gene match. The CDR3 region is CASSLWLAGVNEQFF. CDR3 nucleotide sequence: TGTGCCAGCAGCTTATGGCTAGCGGGAGTCAATGAGCAGTTCTTC.

This clonotype appeared a few times. The chain recombines TRBV10-3 with TRBJ1-2; D unclear. With 3 bases removed from V and 2 bases from J, the gap between germline ends came to 13 bases. The CDR3 extends over 15 amino acids. CDR1 and CDR2 from the germline V gene are ENHRY and SYGVKD. Here the CDR3 DNA reads TGTGCCATCAGTGATAGCGTGGCTCTAAACTATGGCTACACCTTC. Encoded protein: CAISDSVALNYGYTF.

There are many counts of this clonotype. V gene TRBV7-2 combines with J gene TRBJ2-5; no firm D call. V lost 4 bases, J lost 5 bases, and 14 bases lay in between. CDR3 length equals 14 residues. Germline-derived CDR1 and CDR2 are SGHTA and FQGNSA. CDR3 DNA sequence: TGTGCCAGCAGCTCAGAGACCGGGCTGGAGACCCAGTACTTC. The encoded protein is CASSSETGLETQYF.

This clonotype was recorded at least ten times. J is TRBJ2-3 and V is TRBV12-3 or TRBV12-4; D not resolved. Deletions cut 3 bases from V and 4 bases from J, with 20 bases between. The CDR3 totals 17 residues. DNA for the CDR3: TGTGCCAGCAGTTTGCCCCCCGGTCGAGCGCCTCCAGATACGCAGTATTTT. As protein: CASSLPPGRAPPDTQYF.

The sample holds many counts of this clonotype. This rearrangement joins TRBV7-2 to TRBJ2-1; 7 nucleotides agree with TRBD2. There are 15 residues in the CDR3. Per the germline V gene, CDR1 is SGHTA and CDR2 is FQGNSA. J was trimmed by 7 bases and V by 1 base; bases with no gene match: 7. This CDR3 reads CASSLDSGGRNEQFF. The CDR3 bases are TGTGCCAGCAGCTTAGATTCGGGAGGTCGGAATGAGCAGTTCTTC.

The table lists this clonotype with many counts. The chain recombines TRBV7-2 with TRBJ1-1; 9 nucleotides align to TRBD1. CDR1 is SGHTA, CDR2 FQGNSA, per germline. CDR3 length: 15 amino acids. The V segment lost 5 bases and the J segment 1 base; nucleotides outside the gene matches: 5. The CDR3 here is CASSVPGQGNTEAFF. The CDR3 DNA reads TGTGCCAGCAGCGTCCCGGGACAGGGGAACACTGAAGCTTTCTTT.

This clonotype was counted ten times or more. The chain links TRBV14 to TRBJ2-7, with a possible D match to TRBD2 (5 bases). The CDR3 consists of 16 residues. V lost 1 base to trimming and J lost 0 bases, with 13 bases between them. Per germline, CDR1 SGHDN and CDR2 FVKESK. CDR3 sequence reads: CASSQVSGKISYEQYF. DNA for the CDR3: TGTGCCAGCAGCCAAGTCAGCGGCAAGATCTCCTACGAGCAGTACTTC.

This clonotype has only a few counts. CDR3 coding DNA: TGTGCCAGCAGACGGAGTCAAAGCTCCTACGAGCAGTACGTC. Residues: CASRRSQSSYEQYV. V is TRBV6-1 and J is TRBJ2-7; D not resolved. The length of the CDR3 is 14 residues. CDR1 is MNHNS and CDR2 is SASEGT in the germline V gene. V dropped 6 bases and J dropped 0 bases, with 12 bases sitting between them.

This clonotype was seen repeatedly, ten times or more. This chain joins TRBV7-8 and TRBJ2-1, with 12 bases aligning to TRBD2. Germline loops: CDR1 SGHVS, CDR2 FQNEAQ. The CDR3 has 16 residues. Unmatched junction bases numbered 7, after V lost 3 bases and J lost 7 bases. The CDR3 sequence is CASSFSRLAGGNEQFF. CDR3 nucleotides: TGTGCCAGCAGCTTTTCGCGGCTAGCGGGAGGGAATGAGCAGTTCTTC.

The table lists this clonotype with a few counts. J is TRBJ2-7 and V is TRBV4-3; D not resolved. Germline CDR1 is LGHNA and CDR2 is YSLEER. The CDR3 has 17 amino acids. Trimming pared 2 bases from V and 0 bases from J, leaving 17 bases between. As DNA, the CDR3 is TGCGCCAGCAGCCAATGCAGACTGAGCCCACTCTCCTACGAGCAGTACGTC. It codes for CASSQCRLSPLSYEQYV.

This chain links TRBV6-2 or TRBV6-3 with TRBJ2-7, with 7 bases aligning to TRBD2. The germline CDR1 and CDR2 sequences are MNHEY and SVGEGT. CDR3 length: 14 amino acids. V shed 6 bases and J 7 bases; nucleotides not matched to a gene: 12. The CDR3 loop reads CASRRAGTTGEQYF. The CDR3, as DNA: TGTGCCAGCAGGAGAGCCGGGACTACCGGAGAGCAGTACTTC.

The chain combines TRBV24-1 with TRBJ2-1; 9 nucleotides align to TRBD1. The V gene's germline CDR1 is KGHDR and CDR2 SFDVKD. J was trimmed by 7 bases and V by 5 bases; bases with no gene match: 8. The CDR3 length is 15 residues. Here the CDR3 reads CATSAQPTGGNEQFF. The CDR3 nucleotides are TGTGCCACCAGTGCTCAGCCGACAGGGGGTAATGAGCAGTTCTTC.

This clonotype was found many times. This rearrangement joins TRBV7-9 to TRBJ1-5; TRBD1 matches at 7 bases. The CDR3 is 18 amino acids. Germline values: CDR1 SEHNR, CDR2 FQNEAQ (reference sequence). With 4 bases clipped from V and 4 bases from J, the junction kept 16 bases outside the gene matches. CDR3 sequence: CASSSDREPDRRNQPQHF. The CDR3 coding sequence is TGTGCCAGCAGCTCCGACAGGGAACCGGATAGGAGGAATCAGCCCCAGCATTTT. The complete variable domain, with remaining parts taken from reference TRBV7-9 and TRBJ1-5, reads DTGVSQNPRHKITKRGQNVTFRCDPISEHNRLYWYRQTLGQGPEFLTYFQNEAQLEKSRLLSDRFSAERPKGSFSTLEIQRTEQGDSAMYLCASSSDREPDRRNQPQHFGDGTRLSIL.

This clonotype was counted ten times or more. The chain has TRBV7-2 and TRBJ2-5, with TRBD2 identical over 12 bases. V was clipped by 0 bases and J by 7 bases; unmatched bases: 0. In germline, CDR1 is SGHTA, CDR2 FQGNSA. This CDR3 is 14 amino acids long. CDR3 protein: CASSLATSGGTQYF. The CDR3 coding sequence is TGTGCCAGCAGCTTAGCGACTAGCGGGGGGACCCAGTACTTC.

The gene calls are TRBV4-3 and TRBJ1-4; no definite D call. Trimming removed 0 bases at V and 7 bases at J, with 3 bases between. The CDR3 loop spans 12 amino acids. CDR1 is LGHNA, CDR2 YSLEER, per germline. Here the CDR3 reads CASSQDGEKLFF. The CDR3 DNA follows: TGCGCCAGCAGCCAAGACGGTGAAAAACTGTTTTTT.

This clonotype was detected a few times. This chain links TRBV24-1 with TRBJ2-1; 12 bases match TRBD2. The ends lost 6 bases at V and 8 bases at J; junction bases unmatched: 10. Germline values: CDR1 KGHDR, CDR2 SFDVKD. The CDR3 has 16 amino acids. In DNA, the CDR3 is TGTGCCACCAGTCTCCCTAGCGGGAGGGCCAGGGATGAGCAGTTCTTC. Protein: CATSLPSGRARDEQFF.

Only a few counts were recorded for this clonotype. V is TRBV7-3 and J is TRBJ2-2; D gene unclear. The CDR3 runs to 13 residues. The V gene's germline CDR1 is SGHTA and CDR2 FQGTGA. The V end was cut by 4 bases, the J end by 8 bases, with 11 bases between. The CDR3 region is CASSSGKTGELFF. In DNA, the CDR3 is TGTGCCAGCAGCTCTGGGAAAACTGGGGAGCTGTTTTTT.

The chain combines TRBV19 with TRBJ1-5; TRBD1 matches 7 bases. Per the germline V gene, CDR1 is LNHDA and CDR2 is SQIVND (reference sequence). The V gene end was trimmed by 9 bases and the J gene end by 6 bases; junction bases not matched to a gene: 11. CDR3 size: 14 residues. The CDR3 loop reads CASSDRAKGQPQHF. As DNA, the CDR3 is TGTGCCAGCTCTGACAGGGCGAAAGGTCAGCCCCAGCATTTT.

The chain has TRBV6-1 and TRBJ2-1, with TRBD2 identical over 11 bases. Per germline, CDR1 MNHNS and CDR2 SASEGT. V lost 5 bases to trimming and J lost 9 bases; unmatched junction nucleotides: 12. The CDR3 covers 16 residues. The CDR3 sequence is CASSSLAGGIKSEQFF. The CDR3 DNA reads TGTGCCAGCAGTTCCCTAGCGGGAGGTATAAAAAGTGAGCAGTTCTTC.

This clonotype was observed many times. The rearrangement links TRBV7-2 to TRBJ2-5, with D uncertain. V was clipped by 5 bases and J by 5 bases, with 9 bases between them. This CDR3 is built from 12 residues. Germline CDR1 SGHTA, CDR2 FQGNSA. DNA of the CDR3: TGTGCCAGCAGCCCTGGGTGGGAGACCCAGTACTTC. Amino acids: CASSPGWETQYF.

This clonotype has a handful of counts. This chain joins TRBV6-5 and TRBJ2-1; 8 positions match TRBD2. The CDR3 contains 15 residues. V was clipped by 6 bases and J by 0 bases; unmatched bases: 4. Germline CDR1 and CDR2: MNHEY and SVGAGI. The DNA for the CDR3 is TGTGCCAGCAGCTATAGCGGGATCTCCTACAATGAGCAGTTCTTC. Protein sequence: CASSYSGISYNEQFF.